The 29 T cell receptor beta chains reported below all come from one sample, sequenced in a study of persistence of HIV-infected CD4 T cells. These TCRs' antigens remain unknown. The libraries were made with immunoSEQ version 4 in survey mode. Assay: immunoSEQ multiplex PCR; the TCRdb copy retains only in-frame clones and omits some. The repertoire holds around 9,200 clones, with more than 70% as singletons. The stimulus was an HIV-1 Gag 15-mer peptide pool, about 1.1 ug/peptide/mL. Responding CD4+ T cells were sorted by upregulation of both CD40 ligand and CD69. Source: CD4+ T cells sorted from PBMCs after roughly 18-hour stimulation, taken from a patient who received antiretroviral therapy. These receptors originate from an adult woman with HIV who was CMV-seropositive.

This clone was found a few times. V gene TRBV30 combines with J gene TRBJ1-6; D might be TRBD1 (6 bases). Germline V lookup: CDR1 GTSNPN, CDR2 SVGIG (reference sequence). The CDR3 is 13 residues long. V lost 3 bases to trimming and J lost 7 bases, with 10 bases between them. The CDR3 region is CAWSEGGNSPLHF. DNA of the CDR3: TGTGCCTGGAGCGAGGGGGGGAATTCACCCCTCCACTTT.

The chain employs TRBV3-1 (or the pseudogene TRBV3-2) and TRBJ1-6; D possibly corresponds to TRBD1 (5 bases). Trimming left V 3 bases short and J 13 bases short, with 16 bases between. Per germline, CDR1 LGHDT and CDR2 YNNKEL (reference sequence). The CDR3 sequence is 14 residues long. The CDR3: CASSHDSSRRPLHF. CDR3 nucleotide sequence: TGTGCCAGCAGCCACGACAGTTCGAGGAGGCCCCTCCACTTT.

The chain uses TRBV6-5 and TRBJ2-7, with D perhaps TRBD2 (6 bases). The germline V gene encodes CDR1 MNHEY and CDR2 SVGAGI. Deletions cut 10 bases from V and 2 bases from J, with 21 bases between. The CDR3 contains 15 residues. The CDR3 reads CATKQLGGPPYEQYF. CDR3 nucleotide sequence: TGTGCCACCAAACAATTGGGGGGTCCCCCCTACGAGCAGTACTTC.

A note on this clone: Other DNA sequences in this sample translate to the same CDR3. This chain uses TRBV4-3 with TRBJ1-1; D is unresolved. CDR3 size: 14 residues. CDR1 and CDR2 from the germline V gene are LGHNA and YSLEER. V was pared by 1 base and J by 3 bases, with 9 bases between. CDR3 residues: CASSQVGGYTEAFF. The CDR3 nucleotides read TGCGCCAGCAGCCAAGTGGGTGGTTACACTGAAGCTTTCTTT.

This rearrangement joins TRBV21-1 to TRBJ2-4; the table calls TRBD2, which could not be checked here. TRBV21-1 counts as a pseudogene. The CDR3 is made up of 20 amino acids. CDR3 in amino acids: CASSKEGGGDGVVAKNIQYF. The CDR3 coding sequence is TGTGCCAGCAGCAAAGAAGGTGGAGGCGATGGAGTTGTTGCCAAAAACATTCAGTACTTC.

This clone was seen just once. The chain links TRBV5-1 to TRBJ2-7; D unresolved. With 0 bases removed from V and 3 bases from J, the gap between germline ends came to 13 bases. Germline values: CDR1 SGHRS, CDR2 YFSETQ. CDR3 length: 15 amino acids. The CDR3 sequence is CASSLAAERHYEQYF. The DNA for the CDR3 is TGCGCCAGCAGCTTGGCGGCAGAGCGACACTACGAGCAGTACTTC.

The chain joins TRBV14 to TRBJ1-1; the D gene is possibly TRBD1 (5 bases). Trimming pared 0 bases from V and 8 bases from J, leaving 16 bases between. The CDR3 is made up of 15 amino acids. CDR1 is SGHDN, CDR2 FVKESK, per germline. The CDR3 region is CASSQDSGTSREAFF. The CDR3 DNA reads as TGTGCCAGCAGCCAAGACTCTGGGACGTCCAGGGAAGCTTTCTTT.

The chain links TRBV10-1 to TRBJ2-1; TRBD1 matches at 8 bases. CDR1 and CDR2 from the germline V gene are WNHNN and SYGVQD (reference sequence). Trimming cost V 3 bases and J 3 bases; bases outside gene matches: 1. The CDR3 totals 14 residues. The CDR3 DNA reads as TGCGCCAGCAGTGAAGACAGGGGCTACAATGAGCAGTTCTTC. As protein: CASSEDRGYNEQFF.

With respect to this clone: Other DNA sequences in the same sample also yield this CDR3. This chain connects TRBV5-1 to TRBJ1-5; D may be TRBD1 (6 bases). Germline V CDR1 and CDR2: SGHRS, YFSETQ. Trimming removed 4 bases at V and 6 bases at J, with 23 bases between. The CDR3 has 17 amino acids. CDR3 region: CASSPGDRPGLVQPQHF. CDR3 DNA: TGCGCCAGCAGCCCGGGAGACAGGCCTGGGTTAGTTCAGCCCCAGCATTTT.

The CDR3 nucleotides are TGTGCCAGCAGCCCCTACTACGTTGGGGGGTTGTATTCACCCCTCCACTTT. It yields the protein CASSPYYVGGLYSPLHF. The chain carries TRBV7-2 and TRBJ1-6, with D perhaps matching TRBD1 (5 bases). The CDR3 covers 17 residues. Germline-derived CDR1 and CDR2 are SGHTA and FQGNSA. Deletions cut 5 bases from V and 8 bases from J, with 22 bases between.

The rearrangement links TRBV19 to TRBJ2-7, with 7 bases that match TRBD1. CDR1 LNHDA and CDR2 SQIVND come from the germline V gene (reference sequence). CDR3 length: 16 amino acids. V lost 4 bases and J lost 2; bases outside the gene matches: 11. Written as DNA, the CDR3 is TGTGCCAGTAGTAGGGGGCCTCCGGGACAGCCCTACGAGCAGTACTTC. Amino acids: CASSRGPPGQPYEQYF.

The rearrangement uses TRBV2 and TRBJ1-4; 8 nucleotides line up with TRBD1. The CDR3 is 14 residues long. V shed 4 bases and J 7 bases; nucleotides not matched to a gene: 5. The germline gives CDR1 SNHLY, CDR2 FYNNEI. CDR3 nucleotide sequence: TGTGCCAGCAGTGGGGCAGGGGGCTTTGAAAAACTGTTTTTT. Translated, it gives CASSGAGGFEKLFF.

The chain joins TRBV6-2 or TRBV6-3 to TRBJ1-1; TRBD1 matches 10 bases. Unmatched junction bases numbered 2, after V lost 4 bases and J lost 0 bases. Germline CDR1 is MNHEY and CDR2 is SVGEGT. The CDR3 covers 15 residues. CDR3 sequence (DNA): TGTGCCAGCAGTTCCGGGACAGGGGTGAACACTGAAGCTTTCTTT. It translates to CASSSGTGVNTEAFF.

This rearrangement joins TRBV19 to TRBJ1-5, with 8 positions matching TRBD1. The CDR3 runs to 16 residues. J was trimmed by 9 bases and V by 4 bases; bases with no gene match: 14. Per the germline V gene, CDR1 is LNHDA and CDR2 is SQIVND (reference sequence). CDR3 sequence: CASSTTGTGGRGPQHF. Written as DNA, the CDR3 is TGTGCCAGTAGTACAACCGGGACAGGAGGTAGGGGGCCCCAGCATTTT.

V and J are TRBV7-3 and TRBJ2-5, with D perhaps TRBD1 or TRBD2 (6 bases each). V lost 4 bases to trimming and J lost 5 bases, with 11 bases between them. Germline V gene sequence: CDR1 SGHTA, CDR2 FQGTGA. The CDR3 is 13 amino acids. As DNA, the CDR3 is TGTGCCAGCAGCTATACAGGGAGGGAGACCCAGTACTTC. Amino acid sequence: CASSYTGRETQYF.

The rearrangement uses TRBV27 and TRBJ2-2; TRBD2 agrees at 8 bases. The CDR3 length is 15 residues. V lost 7 bases and J lost 0; bases outside the gene matches: 4. From germline, CDR1 is MNHEY and CDR2 SMNVEV (reference sequence). The CDR3 DNA follows: TGTGCCAGCACCCTTAGCGGGGCGAACACCGGGGAGCTGTTTTTT. Amino acid sequence: CASTLSGANTGELFF.

The chain carries TRBV9 and TRBJ2-1; TRBD2 matches at 8 bases. Trimming at V came to 0 bases and at J to 0 bases, leaving 5 bases not matched to a gene. Germline V gene lookup returns CDR1 SGDLS and CDR2 YYNGEE. This CDR3 has 17 amino acids. Written as DNA, the CDR3 is TGTGCCAGCAGCGTAGTTGCGGGGGGCCACTCCTACAATGAGCAGTTCTTC. It encodes CASSVVAGGHSYNEQFF.

V and J are TRBV19 and TRBJ2-5; no clear D. The germline V gene has CDR1 LNHDA and CDR2 SQIVND (reference sequence). Trimming removed 0 bases at V and 7 bases at J, with 9 bases between. CDR3 size: 13 residues. This CDR3 is CASSIDTTGTQYF. CDR3 DNA sequence: TGTGCCAGTAGTATAGATACCACGGGGACCCAGTACTTC. Combining the CDR3 with reference TRBV19 and TRBJ2-5 gives the whole variable domain DGGITQSPKYLFRKEGQNVTLSCEQNLNHDAMYWYRQDPGQGLRLIYYSQIVNDFQKGDIAEGYSVSREKKESFPLTVTSAQKNPTAFYLCASSIDTTGTQYFGPGTRLLVL.

This clone was detected a few times. The CDR3 spells CASSESSGRFGELFF. CDR3 DNA sequence: TGTGCCAGCAGTGAGTCTAGCGGGAGATTCGGGGAGCTGTTTTTT. The chain is built from TRBV2 and TRBJ2-2; 10 bases match TRBD2. Germline CDR1 is SNHLY and CDR2 is FYNNEI. The ends lost 3 bases at V and 7 bases at J; junction bases unmatched: 5. CDR3 length: 15 amino acids.

The V call is TRBV4-1, the J call TRBJ2-3; TRBD2 matches at 7 bases. There are 16 residues in the CDR3. Germline assignment: CDR1 MGHRA and CDR2 YSYEKL. J lost 1 base, V lost 1 base, and 5 bases had no gene match. The CDR3 here is CASSQGGSGRTDTQYF. The CDR3 nucleotides are TGCGCCAGCAGCCAAGGGGGTAGCGGGCGCACAGATACGCAGTATTTT.

This clone was counted only a few times. This chain joins TRBV6-5 and TRBJ1-2; D possibly corresponds to TRBD1 (5 bases). CDR1 is MNHEY and CDR2 is SVGAGI in the germline V gene. Deletions cut 10 bases from V and 4 bases from J, with 10 bases between. The CDR3 is 11 residues long. CDR3 nucleotides: TGTGCCAACCGGGACGGCTATGGCTACACCTTC. This gives the protein CANRDGYGYTF.

V and J are TRBV5-1 and TRBJ2-7; D ambiguous. CDR3 length: 13 residues. V dropped 6 bases and J dropped 1 base, with 11 bases sitting between them. The V gene's germline CDR1 is SGHRS and CDR2 YFSETQ. The CDR3 sequence: CASKILGSYEQYF. The CDR3 DNA follows: TGCGCCAGCAAAATTCTGGGATCCTACGAGCAGTACTTC.

The rearrangement uses TRBV2 and TRBJ1-4; D is ambiguous. This CDR3 spans 14 amino acids. Germline CDR1 reads SNHLY; CDR2 reads FYNNEI. Between the trimmed V and J ends, which lost 8 bases and 7 bases, there was a span of 17 bases. DNA for the CDR3: TGTGCCAGCCGGACCACAGCTACCTCTGAAAAACTGTTTTTT. Translated, it gives CASRTTATSEKLFF.

The J gene is TRBJ2-6, the V gene TRBV19; weak D call: TRBD1 (5 bases). CDR3 size: 16 residues. From germline, CDR1 is LNHDA and CDR2 SQIVND (reference sequence). Trimming stripped 5 bases from V and 0 bases from J, with 11 bases between. CDR3 nucleotide sequence: TGTGCCAGTAGTCCCGACAGAAGCTCTGGGGCCAACGTCCTGACTTTC. Translated: CASSPDRSSGANVLTF.

The chain employs TRBV4-2 and TRBJ2-7; 8 bases are shared with TRBD1. Germline V gives CDR1 LGHNA, CDR2 YNFKEQ. J lost 6 bases, V lost 0 bases, and 4 bases had no gene match. The CDR3 totals 14 residues. The CDR3 region has the DNA TGTGCCAGCAGCCAAGAGGACAGGGTCTTCGAGCAGTACTTC. Translating gives CASSQEDRVFEQYF.

This sequence joins TRBV3-1 (or the pseudogene TRBV3-2) and TRBJ2-7; 16 bases map to TRBD2. Germline CDR1 and CDR2: LGHDT and YNNKEL (reference sequence). V trimming: 3 bases; J trimming: 1 base; junction bases outside the gene matches: 6. This CDR3 comprises 18 residues. The chain's CDR3 is CASSQGLAGGHRSYEQYF. In DNA form, the CDR3 reads TGTGCCAGCAGCCAGGGACTAGCGGGAGGGCATCGGTCCTACGAGCAGTACTTC.

J is TRBJ2-1 and V is TRBV25-1; D is undetermined. The V gene's germline CDR1 is MGHDK and CDR2 SYGVNS. V lost 3 bases to trimming and J lost 6 bases, with 9 bases between them. This CDR3 is 13 amino acids long. The CDR3 spells CASSEQTGNEQFF. CDR3 DNA sequence: TGTGCCAGCAGTGAGCAAACCGGCAATGAGCAGTTCTTC.

This sequence joins TRBV7-6 and TRBJ1-1; D gene unclear. This CDR3 is 14 amino acids long. V lost 5 bases to trimming and J lost 6 bases, with 16 bases between them. From germline, CDR1 is SGHVS and CDR2 FNYEAQ. The CDR3 DNA reads TGTGCCAGCAGCGCGGACCTACGTTCGTCTGAAGCTTTCTTT. Protein: CASSADLRSSEAFF.

The V call is TRBV2, the J call TRBJ2-3; TRBD2 agrees at 15 bases. The CDR3 is 18 residues long. Unmatched junction bases numbered 7, after V lost 0 bases and J lost 6 bases. Germline lookup yields CDR1 SNHLY and CDR2 FYNNEI. The CDR3 DNA is TGTGCCAGCAGTGAAGCCCGCGGGACTAGCGGGAGGAGGGATACGCAGTATTTT. Residues: CASSEARGTSGRRDTQYF.